Below, 12 T cell receptor beta chains from the same sample are listed, as sequenced in a study of shared clonotypes between healthy human individuals. Sequenced by immunoSEQ multiplex PCR; TCRdb stores in-frame clones only, minus some. In the table there are 2,100,000 or so clones, approximately 94% of which are singletons. The sample was naive CD4+ T cells sorted from blood. Subset of the sample: CD45RA+ positively selected. The receptors were gathered from a man younger than 35 in good health.

V and J are TRBV19 and TRBJ1-3; D call uncertain. Per germline, CDR1 LNHDA and CDR2 SQIVND (reference sequence). V was clipped by 0 bases and J by 2 bases, with 8 bases between them. The CDR3 extends over 15 amino acids. CDR3 DNA sequence: TGTGCCAGTAGTATAGATTCCGGGCCTGGAAACACCATATATTTT. It translates to CASSIDSGPGNTIYF.

The chain recombines TRBV4-3 with TRBJ2-5; tentative D call: TRBD1 (6 bases). V lost 1 base to trimming and J lost 4 bases, with 19 bases between them. Germline assignment: CDR1 LGHNA and CDR2 YSLEER. This CDR3 contains 17 residues. The CDR3 DNA reads TGCGCCAGCAGCCAAGCCCGGCGGCCAGGGGTTCCAGAGACCCAGTACTTC. It yields the protein CASSQARRPGVPETQYF.

The CDR3 coding sequence is TGCGCCAGCAGCTCCCGTGAGGGTTATAATTCACCCCTCCACTTT. As protein: CASSSREGYNSPLHF. The chain employs TRBV5-1 and TRBJ1-6; D gene ambiguous. Trimming removed 3 bases from V and 4 bases from J, with 11 bases in between. Germline V gene data show CDR1 as SGHRS and CDR2 as YFSETQ. The CDR3 totals 15 residues.

V gene TRBV6-6 combines with J gene TRBJ2-3, with D maybe TRBD2 (6 bases). The V gene lost 8 bases and the J gene lost 0 bases, with 15 bases spanning the gap. This CDR3 is built from 15 residues. CDR1 and CDR2 from the germline V gene are MNHNY and SVGAGI (reference sequence). The CDR3 DNA reads as TGTGCCAGCTCAACGGGTGCGGGAAGCACAGATACGCAGTATTTT. This gives the protein CASSTGAGSTDTQYF.

About this clone itself: The sample has other DNA sequences that encode this CDR3 too. J is TRBJ2-7 and V is TRBV27, with TRBD1 matching over 8 bases. This CDR3 is 14 amino acids long. Germline values: CDR1 MNHEY, CDR2 SMNVEV (reference sequence). V lost 2 bases, J lost 2 bases, and 2 bases stayed unmatched. CDR3 coding DNA: TGTGCCAGCAGTTTAGGGACAGGAGCCTACGAGCAGTACTTC. Translation gives CASSLGTGAYEQYF.

This rearrangement joins TRBV2 to TRBJ1-6, with a possible D match to TRBD1 (5 bases). This CDR3 has 18 amino acids. Trimming cost V 6 bases and J 7 bases, with 25 bases left between them. Germline values: CDR1 SNHLY, CDR2 FYNNEI. The CDR3 protein is CASSHREGGTLRNSPLHF. As DNA, the CDR3 is TGTGCCAGCAGCCATCGCGAAGGAGGGACCCTAAGGAATTCACCCCTCCACTTT.

The chain couples TRBV6-5 to TRBJ1-6; 7 bases line up with TRBD1. Germline CDR1 is MNHEY and CDR2 is SVGAGI. J was trimmed by 7 bases and V by 1 base; bases with no gene match: 7. This CDR3 contains 16 residues. CDR3 sequence: CASSYLRQGGNSPLHF. DNA for the CDR3: TGTGCCAGCAGTTACTTAAGACAGGGAGGCAATTCACCCCTCCACTTT.

This clone was counted once. The chain has TRBV10-1 and TRBJ2-5; TRBD1 agrees at 9 bases. The length of the CDR3 is 15 residues. The V segment lost 4 bases and the J segment 1 base; nucleotides outside the gene matches: 4. From germline, CDR1 is WNHNN and CDR2 SYGVQD (reference sequence). CDR3: CASSAGTGFQETQYF. For the CDR3, the DNA is TGCGCCAGCAGTGCCGGGACAGGGTTCCAAGAGACCCAGTACTTC.

CDR3 in amino acids: CAISESGSDFTDTQYF. For the CDR3, the DNA is TGTGCCATCAGTGAGTCTGGGTCGGATTTCACAGATACGCAGTATTTT. This chain uses TRBV10-3 with TRBJ2-3, with no clear D. The germline V gene has CDR1 ENHRY and CDR2 SYGVKD. The CDR3 has 16 residues. Trimming removed 0 bases at V and 2 bases at J, with 12 bases between.

The V gene is TRBV7-2, the J gene TRBJ2-7; TRBD1 matches at 7 bases. Germline assignment: CDR1 SGHTA and CDR2 FQGNSA. The CDR3 contains 15 residues. V dropped 5 bases and J dropped 0; count of bases not matched to a gene: 7. This chain's CDR3 is CASSRPDRASYEQYF. In DNA, the CDR3 is TGTGCCAGCAGCCGGCCTGACAGGGCCTCCTACGAGCAGTACTTC.

The genes are TRBV5-1 and TRBJ1-2; D may be TRBD1 (5 bases). The germline CDR1 and CDR2 sequences are SGHRS and YFSETQ. This CDR3 comprises 15 residues. V was pared by 1 base and J by 1 base, with 11 bases between. Here the CDR3 DNA reads TGCGCCAGCAGCTTGATGGGGGGGTTTAACTATGGCTACACCTTC. Translation gives CASSLMGGFNYGYTF.

This clone was picked up one time. This chain uses TRBV6-6 with TRBJ1-5; D uncertain. The CDR3 sequence is 15 residues long. Germline-derived CDR1 and CDR2 are MNHNY and SVGAGI (reference sequence). V shed 5 bases and J shed 3 bases, with 14 bases lying between them. Here the CDR3 reads CASSKSGEPNQPQHF. In nucleotides, the CDR3 is TGTGCCAGCAGTAAGTCAGGAGAACCCAATCAGCCCCAGCATTTT.